This T cell receptor (beta chain) originates from a study of cytomegalovirus exposure and HLA in healthy donors. Study-wide points: A missense DCLRE1C variant was associated with V- and J-gene trimming of TCR beta chains in a later analysis, and an independent cohort replicated the association. Reportedly, HLA-A and HLA-B alleles of most subjects were accurately predicted from TCR beta. Presence/absence analyses assumed roughly uniform sequencing depth across donors, which may not hold.

Primers included in the PCR were 60 Vbeta and 13 Jbeta primers. Repertoires were generated with immunoSEQ multiplex PCR, while TCRdb's copy carries only in-frame clones and drops some. The table lists about 170,000 clones, 75% to 90% of them singletons. Germline V gives CDR1 LNHNV, CDR2 YYDKDF (reference sequence). This CDR3 has 13 residues. The V end was cut by 5 bases, the J end by 1 base, with 8 bases between. Remarks on this clone: The target antigen is unknown.

Sequences were obtained from PBMCs. The source of this sequence is a woman between 45 and 60 years old in good health and CMV-seropositive. The J gene is TRBJ1-1, the V gene TRBV15; unclear D gene. As DNA, the CDR3 is TGTGCCACCAGCCCCGTCCGGAACACTGAAGCTTTCTTT. This gives the protein CATSPVRNTEAFF.